Sequencing of this T cell receptor beta chain was carried out in a study of blood T cell repertoires in COVID-19. TCRdb's copy holds only in-frame clones and misses some; the assay was immunoSEQ multiplex PCR. In the table there are more than 55,000 clones, 80% to 90% of which are singletons. The germline V and J ends were trimmed by 5 bases and 2 bases, with 19 bases remaining between them. This CDR3 is built from 17 residues. Germline V gives CDR1 SGHNT, CDR2 YENEEA. This TCR was sampled from a woman aged 60-75 years with COVID-19, enrolled during active disease. The J gene is TRBJ1-5, the V gene TRBV11-3; D ambiguous. Sample: peripheral blood. The DNA of the CDR3 is TGTGCCAGCAGCCCCCTCTTCCGAGGTCACGGCAATCAGCCCCAGCATTTT. Its protein product is CASSPLFRGHGNQPQHF.